This TCR beta chain was recorded in a study of siplizumab effects on memory and regulatory T cells. The V end lost 1 base, the J end lost 0 bases, and 4 bases lay between the germline ends. The CDR3 runs to 14 residues. Germline V CDR1 and CDR2: SGHVS, FQNEAQ. Method: immunoSEQ multiplex PCR; TCRdb's copy keeps in-frame clones and lacks some. The sample holds roughly 56,000 clones, around 98% seen once. This clonotype was obtained from a human donor in good health. The chain links TRBV7-8 to TRBJ1-5; no reliable D call. The sample comprised naive CD8+ T cells sorted from blood. The CDR3 region has the DNA TGTGCCAGCAGCTTAGACCCTAGCAATCAGCCCCAGCATTTT. It specifies CASSLDPSNQPQHF.